This T cell receptor (beta chain) emerged from a study of T cell responses to AZD1222 COVID-19 vaccine. As concerns this clone: Its antigen is still unknown.

Study-level points and caveats: Regions 160-218 and 743-854 held dominance among vaccine-associated CD4 TCRs, which spanned spike.

Repertoires were generated with immunoSEQ multiplex PCR, while TCRdb's copy carries only in-frame clones and drops some. Here the sample spans roughly 120,000 clones, 92% being singletons. CDR1 and CDR2 from the germline V gene are SEHNR and FQNEAQ (reference sequence). CDR3 length equals 16 residues. The V gene lost 5 bases and the J gene lost 3 bases, with 17 bases spanning the gap. Sequencing was performed on peripheral blood, taken 28 days after the second AZD1222 dose. The clonotype comes from an adult who received the AZD1222 COVID-19 vaccine. The chain carries TRBV7-9 and TRBJ1-3; D remains ambiguous. In DNA form, the CDR3 reads TGTGCCAGCAGCCCGATCTTCGGTCTGGGTGGAAACACCATATATTTT. Amino acids: CASSPIFGLGGNTIYF.